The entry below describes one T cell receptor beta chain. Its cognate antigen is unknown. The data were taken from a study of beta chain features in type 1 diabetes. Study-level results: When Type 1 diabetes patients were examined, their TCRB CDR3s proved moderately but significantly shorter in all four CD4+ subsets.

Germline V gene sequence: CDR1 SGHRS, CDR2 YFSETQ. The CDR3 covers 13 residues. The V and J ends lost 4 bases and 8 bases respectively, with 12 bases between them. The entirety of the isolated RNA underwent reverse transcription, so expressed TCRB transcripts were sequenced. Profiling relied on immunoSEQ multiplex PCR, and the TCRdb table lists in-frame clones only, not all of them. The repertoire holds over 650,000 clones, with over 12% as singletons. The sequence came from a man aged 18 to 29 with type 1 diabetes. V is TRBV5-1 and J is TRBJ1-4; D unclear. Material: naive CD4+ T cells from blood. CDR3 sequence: CASSTPTGEKLFF. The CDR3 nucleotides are TGCGCCAGCAGCACACCCACGGGGGAAAAACTGTTTTTT.